This passage covers 27 T cell receptor beta chains from one sample sequenced in a study of T-cell memory formation after mild COVID-19 (dated by TCRdb to the early 2020s). Receptor libraries were prepared by 5' RACE. TCRdb names Illumina NovaSeq 6000 as the instrument used. TCRdb took the public reads, trimmed them with fastp at Q25, ran MiXCR for clone calling and kept in-frame beta chains. Rows are combined by CDR3 protein, so each entry shows the most common genes and DNA. The sample table records about 620,000 distinct CDR3 sequences; roughly 17% of these occur just once. Together, the top ten hold around 12% of the sample. Sequenced input: PBMCs or a T cell subset sorted from them (not recorded which). The source is an adult woman who had mild COVID-19 (a few samples of this study predate the infection). The sample titles of this study are shuffled in the database, so cell type and time point are left out; the donor was told from shared clones.

The chain recombines TRBV20-1 with TRBJ1-2, with D possibly TRBD1 on 5 matching bases. Trimming took off 2 bases at V and 2 bases at J, with 15 bases between the two ends. The germline V gene has CDR1 DFQATT and CDR2 SNEGSKA (reference sequence). The CDR3 contains 15 residues. The DNA for the CDR3 is TGCAGTGCTAGAAGGGCGGGACCTACAAACTATGGCTACACCTTC. Translating it yields CSARRAGPTNYGYTF.

The V and J genes are TRBV5-1 and TRBJ2-7, with D perhaps TRBD1 (6 bases). Germline-derived CDR1 and CDR2 are SGHRS and YFSETQ. The CDR3 sequence is 14 residues long. V was cut by 0 bases and J by 3 bases, with 10 bases left in between. The CDR3 DNA sequence: TGCGCCAGCAGCTTGGAGGGGGTATTCTACGAGCAGTACTTC. Translating gives CASSLEGVFYEQYF.

The table lists this clonotype with many counts. The genes are TRBV30 and TRBJ2-2; 8 bases line up with TRBD2. The CDR3 has 12 amino acids. CDR1 and CDR2 from the germline V gene are GTSNPN and SVGIG (reference sequence). With V trimmed by 3 bases and J by 6 bases, 0 bases remained unmatched. Here the CDR3 reads CAWRGLAGELFF. In nucleotides, the CDR3 is TGTGCCTGGAGGGGACTAGCCGGGGAGCTGTTTTTT.

This clonotype was counted a few times. The chain employs TRBV11-2 and TRBJ2-1; TRBD2 matches 8 bases. J was trimmed by 6 bases and V by 0 bases; bases with no gene match: 7. This CDR3 is 16 amino acids long. The germline V gene has CDR1 SGHAT and CDR2 FQNNGV. The CDR3 region has the DNA TGTGCCAGCAGCTTAGAAGGGACTAGGAGGGCCAATGAGCAGTTCTTC. Amino acid sequence: CASSLEGTRRANEQFF. Variable domain in full (rest from reference TRBV11-2 and TRBJ2-1): EAGVAQSPRYKIIEKRQSVAFWCNPISGHATLYWYQQILGQGPKLLIQFQNNGVVDDSQLPKDRFSAERLKGVDSTLKIQPAKLEDSAVYLCASSLEGTRRANEQFFGPGTRLTVL.

This clonotype was picked up a small number of times. V usage is TRBV10-3 and J usage is TRBJ2-1; D remains ambiguous. CDR1 is ENHRY and CDR2 is SYGVKD in the germline V gene. The CDR3 loop spans 13 amino acids. Trimming left V 4 bases short and J 7 bases short, with 11 bases between. The CDR3 is CAISVGRQNEQFF. Written as DNA, the CDR3 is TGTGCCATCAGTGTGGGCAGGCAGAATGAGCAGTTCTTC.

V usage is TRBV12-3 or TRBV12-4 and J usage is TRBJ2-2; 11 bases are a match to TRBD2. V shed 5 bases, J shed 1 base, and the junction held 3 bases outside the gene matches. This CDR3 is built from 16 residues. CDR3 nucleotide sequence: TGTGCCAGCAGTGACCTAGCGGGAGGGAACACCGGGGAGCTGTTTTTT. It codes for CASSDLAGGNTGELFF.

V gene TRBV5-1 combines with J gene TRBJ2-3; maybe TRBD2 (7 bases). There are 17 residues in the CDR3. The V end lost 3 bases, the J end lost 2 bases, and 19 bases lay between the germline ends. Germline V gene lookup returns CDR1 SGHRS and CDR2 YFSETQ. The CDR3 spells CASSSPGSGTNTDTQYF. The CDR3 bases are TGCGCCAGCAGCTCGCCGGGGAGCGGGACAAACACAGATACGCAGTATTTT.

The sample holds a few counts of this clonotype. The CDR3 sequence: CASSLGRSNTGELFF. In DNA, the CDR3 is TGTGCCAGCAGCTTAGGCAGGTCGAACACCGGGGAGCTGTTTTTT. The chain recombines TRBV7-3 with TRBJ2-2; D gene unclear. CDR1 and CDR2 from the germline V gene are SGHTA and FQGTGA. The CDR3 sequence is 15 residues long. V was shortened by 2 bases and J by 0 bases, with 7 bases between the two germline ends. Looking up the rest from reference TRBV7-3 and TRBJ2-2 gives the full variable domain: GAGVSQTPSNKVTEKGKYVELRCDPISGHTALYWYRQSLGQGPEFLIYFQGTGAADDSGLPNDRFFAVRPEGSVSTLKIQRTERGDSAVYLCASSLGRSNTGELFFGEGSRLTVL.

The rearrangement joins TRBV3-1 to TRBJ2-2, with D possibly matching TRBD2 (6 bases). The V gene lost 6 bases and the J gene lost 1 base, with 15 bases spanning the gap. The CDR3 length is 16 residues. The germline V gene encodes CDR1 LGHDT and CDR2 YNNKEL (reference sequence). The CDR3 region has the DNA TGTGCCAGCAGGCCACCCGGGACTCTGAACACCGGGGAGCTGTTTTTT. It yields the protein CASRPPGTLNTGELFF.

This clonotype showed up just a few times. The J gene is TRBJ2-5, the V gene TRBV4-2; no definite D call. Germline V CDR1 and CDR2: LGHNA, YNFKEQ. Trimming took 0 bases from V and 5 from J, leaving 10 bases between them. The CDR3 consists of 14 residues. The CDR3 loop is CASSQEPEGETQYF. CDR3 bases: TGTGCCAGCAGCCAAGAGCCGGAAGGGGAGACCCAGTACTTC.

The CDR3 DNA follows: TGTGCCAGCAGCCTACGATCGGGGCCCTTCACAGATACGCAGTATTTT. Protein sequence: CASSLRSGPFTDTQYF. The genes are TRBV7-3 and TRBJ2-3, with D possibly called TRBD1 or TRBD2 (5 bases each). Germline CDR1 and CDR2: SGHTA and FQGTGA. The CDR3 totals 16 residues. V dropped 5 bases and J dropped 2 bases, with 17 bases sitting between them.

This clonotype was counted between two and nine times. The genes are TRBV7-9 and TRBJ1-2; TRBD1 matches at 12 bases. The germline gives CDR1 SEHNR, CDR2 FQNEAQ (reference sequence). Losses at the gene ends were 5 bases for V and 6 bases for J; bases not matched to a gene: 4. The CDR3 consists of 14 residues. In DNA form, the CDR3 reads TGTGCCAGCAGCACGGGACAGGGGGCGAATGGCTACACCTTC. As protein: CASSTGQGANGYTF.

The rearrangement links TRBV18 to TRBJ2-1; 9 positions match TRBD1. V was clipped by 3 bases and J by 9 bases; unmatched bases: 6. The CDR3 consists of 14 residues. Germline CDR1 is KGHSH and CDR2 is LQKENI. The CDR3 nucleotides read TGTGCCAGCTCACCGACTCGACAGGGGGGTGAGCAGTTCTTC. As protein: CASSPTRQGGEQFF.

The chain links TRBV12-3 or TRBV12-4 to TRBJ2-5, with D unclear. The CDR3 consists of 13 residues. Trimming took 3 bases from V and 3 from J, leaving 8 bases between them. The CDR3 protein is CASSLPEKETQYF. In DNA, the CDR3 is TGTGCCAGCAGTTTGCCCGAAAAAGAGACCCAGTACTTC.

This clonotype occurred a few times. The chain combines TRBV12-3 or TRBV12-4 with TRBJ2-3; D is ambiguous. The CDR3 length is 13 residues. Trimming pared 7 bases from V and 2 bases from J, leaving 10 bases between. CDR3 residues: CASTAGNTDTQYF. The CDR3 region has the DNA TGTGCCAGCACGGCTGGCAACACAGATACGCAGTATTTT.

This clonotype was detected a few times. The gene calls are TRBV7-3 and TRBJ2-3, with a weak D call TRBD1 (5 bases). V lost 2 bases and J lost 0, with 12 bases in between. The CDR3 is 16 residues long. CDR1 is SGHTA and CDR2 is FQGTGA in the germline V gene. The CDR3 protein is CASSLGADRSTDTQYF. CDR3 sequence (DNA): TGTGCCAGCAGCTTAGGGGCGGACCGGAGCACAGATACGCAGTATTTT.

The sample holds many counts of this clonotype. The chain employs TRBV2 and TRBJ2-3, with 10 bases identical to TRBD2. The CDR3 runs to 16 residues. The ends lost 5 bases at V and 3 bases at J; junction bases unmatched: 8. Germline CDR1 SNHLY, CDR2 FYNNEI. The CDR3 coding sequence is TGTGCCAGCAGTCCGGGGCTAGCGGGAGTTACAGATACGCAGTATTTT. Encoded protein: CASSPGLAGVTDTQYF.

J is TRBJ2-3 and V is TRBV11-2, with 10 nucleotides matching TRBD1. This CDR3 contains 15 residues. After removal of 5 bases from V and 4 bases from J, the junction contained 6 bases not matched to a gene. Per the germline V gene, CDR1 is SGHAT and CDR2 is FQNNGV. The CDR3 protein is CASSARDRGSDTQYF. The CDR3 DNA is TGTGCCAGCAGCGCCCGGGACAGGGGATCAGATACGCAGTATTTT.

This clonotype showed up just a few times. The rearrangement uses TRBV24-1 and TRBJ2-5, with 7 nucleotides matching TRBD2. V was clipped by 1 base and J by 3 bases; unmatched bases: 10. The CDR3 extends over 17 amino acids. The germline gives CDR1 KGHDR, CDR2 SFDVKD. CDR3 protein: CATSDLIAGGGEETQYF. In DNA, the CDR3 is TGTGCCACCAGTGATTTAATAGCGGGTGGTGGAGAAGAGACCCAGTACTTC.

This clonotype came up a few times. This chain connects TRBV27 to TRBJ1-1; perhaps TRBD1 as D (6 bases). Trimming took off 2 bases at V and 4 bases at J, with 11 bases between the two ends. Germline V lookup: CDR1 MNHEY, CDR2 SMNVEV (reference sequence). The CDR3 has 14 residues. The CDR3 reads CASSLNRDGTEAFF. CDR3 coding DNA: TGTGCCAGCAGTTTAAACAGGGATGGCACTGAAGCTTTCTTT.

The J gene is TRBJ2-7, the V gene TRBV3-1, with a tentative D call TRBD2 (7 bases). The V end lost 1 base, the J end lost 2 bases, and 12 bases lay between the germline ends. The CDR3 covers 15 residues. The germline CDR1 and CDR2 sequences are LGHDT and YNNKEL (reference sequence). The CDR3 region is CASSQARGATYEQYF. CDR3 DNA sequence: TGTGCCAGCAGCCAAGCACGGGGGGCTACCTACGAGCAGTACTTC.

This clonotype was recorded a few times. J is TRBJ1-2 and V is TRBV18; 7 bases agree with TRBD1. After removal of 2 bases from V and 6 bases from J, the junction contained 6 bases not matched to a gene. Germline V gives CDR1 KGHSH, CDR2 LQKENI. The CDR3 covers 14 residues. The CDR3 coding sequence is TGTGCCAGCTCACCAACAGGGGCGGCGGATGGCTACACCTTC. Amino acids: CASSPTGAADGYTF.

This clonotype was recorded a few times. In nucleotides, the CDR3 is TGTGCCACCAGTGATCAGGGACTAGCGGCCCCCCTTGATACGCAGTATTTT. Translating gives CATSDQGLAAPLDTQYF. The gene calls are TRBV24-1 and TRBJ2-3; 11 nucleotides align to TRBD2. The CDR3 covers 17 residues. Looked up from germline, CDR1 is KGHDR and CDR2 is SFDVKD. Germline trimming cut 3 bases from V and 6 bases from J; bases unmatched to any gene: 10.

The table lists this clonotype with a few counts. This chain joins TRBV5-1 and TRBJ2-3; the D gene could be TRBD1 or TRBD2 (5 bases each). The length of the CDR3 is 16 residues. V was trimmed by 0 bases and J by 4 bases, leaving 15 bases between them. CDR1 and CDR2 from the germline V gene are SGHRS and YFSETQ. The CDR3 sequence is CASSLGLAGTSDTQYF. The CDR3 DNA is TGCGCCAGCAGCTTGGGGCTTGCCGGGACCTCAGATACGCAGTATTTT.

The chain uses TRBV9 and TRBJ2-1; D is perhaps TRBD1 or TRBD2 (5 bases each). The CDR3 is 14 residues long. Germline V CDR1 and CDR2: SGDLS, YYNGEE. Trimming took 4 bases from V and 6 from J, leaving 14 bases between them. For the CDR3, the DNA is TGTGCCAGCAGCTCCGGGACCGGGATCAATGAGCAGTTCTTC. It translates to CASSSGTGINEQFF.

This chain uses TRBV6-5 with TRBJ2-7, with D uncertain. V lost 2 bases and J 0 bases, leaving 11 bases between the germline ends. The germline V gene encodes CDR1 MNHEY and CDR2 SVGAGI. The CDR3 consists of 15 residues. The CDR3 DNA sequence: TGTGCCAGCAGTTACGGTGGCAGCGACTCCTACGAGCAGTACTTC. Amino acids: CASSYGGSDSYEQYF.

This clonotype was counted only a few times. CDR3 region: CASSLVAGGVSYEQYF. The CDR3 region has the DNA TGTGCCAGCAGCTTAGTAGCCGGAGGGGTCTCCTACGAGCAGTACTTC. The rearrangement links TRBV7-2 to TRBJ2-7, with D possibly matching TRBD2 (6 bases). CDR3 length equals 16 residues. From germline, CDR1 is SGHTA and CDR2 FQGNSA. Trimming stripped 1 base from V and 0 bases from J, with 13 bases between.